The clone carrying this T cell receptor beta chain occurred many times. This sample is drawn from a study of early T cells in non-severe SARS-CoV-2 infection. Study-level information: Investigators sequenced bulk RNA drawn from unsorted whole blood, and chains remained unpaired.

TCRdb analysed the 5' RACE reads with MiXCR anew, one entry per CDR3 protein. The sample shows some 25,000 distinct CDR3 sequences, 4.5% to 5.5% of them seen only once. With 3 bases removed from V and 6 bases from J, the gap between germline ends came to 24 bases. CDR1 and CDR2 from the germline V gene are MDHEN and SYDVKM. There are 17 residues in the CDR3. The TCR originated in an adult who was a healthcare worker with PCR-confirmed SARS-CoV-2 infection or an uninfected control (not recorded which). Source material: whole blood. The chain combines TRBV28 with TRBJ2-7; D gene ambiguous. The CDR3 bases are TGTGCCAGCAGTTTCCCCCCCGGTGGCCTGGCTCTGGGCGAGCAGTACTTC. Translated: CASSFPPGGLALGEQYF.